These T cell receptor beta chains were read from a single sample in a study of T cells in Graves' hyperthyroidism and ophthalmopathy. TCRdb ran MiXCR on the multiplex PCR reads and lists one entry per CDR3 protein. The top ten hold around 29% of the sample, which has 700,000 to 950,000 distinct CDR3 sequences, 35% seen once. Sequenced input: blood. These receptors came from a woman aged 40 to 50 with Graves' hyperthyroidism. Both conserved end residues are part of each CDR3. D genes are given only for firm matches. Where a row states a size, it is once, few, many or the class of an expanded clone; other rows omit it.

CDR3 DNA: TGTGCCAGCAGTTTTTTTGAGGATCAGCCCCAGCATTTT; CDR3 protein: CASSFFEDQPQHF; V gene: TRBV12-3/TRBV12-4; J gene: TRBJ1-5; clone size: many; D gene: .
CDR3 DNA: TGTGCCAGCAGAGGATCCGCCTCCGGGACTAGCATGGAGACCCAGTACTTC; CDR3 protein: CASRGSASGTSMETQYF; V gene: TRBV7-2; J gene: TRBJ2-5; clone size: many; D gene: TRBD2
CDR3 DNA: TGTGCCAGCAGCCAAGAGCGAAACAGAGCCTATGGCTACACCTTC; CDR3 protein: CASSQERNRAYGYTF; V gene: TRBV7-2; J gene: TRBJ1-2; clone size: few; D gene: .
CDR3 DNA: TGTGCCAGCAGCCCTCGTCCCTATGGCTACACCTTC; CDR3 protein: CASSPRPYGYTF; V gene: TRBV12-3/TRBV12-4; J gene: TRBJ1-2; clone size: many; D gene: .
CDR3 DNA: TGTGCCAGCAGCCAAGTCCCAGGTTTT; CDR3 protein: CASSQVPGF; V gene: TRBV14; J gene: TRBJ2-6; clone size: .; D gene: .
CDR3 DNA: TGTGCCAGCAGCCAAAGCGGGGCGAGCTCCTACGAGCAGTACTTC; CDR3 protein: CASSQSGASSYEQYF; V gene: TRBV7-9; J gene: TRBJ2-7; clone size: .; D gene: TRBD2
CDR3 DNA: TGTGCCAGCAACGACAGGGACGGGGAGCTGTTTTTT; CDR3 protein: CASNDRDGELFF; V gene: TRBV6-1; J gene: TRBJ2-2; clone size: .; D gene: TRBD1
CDR3 DNA: TGCAGTGCCAAGGGACTCTCCTACGAGCAGTACTTC; CDR3 protein: CSAKGLSYEQYF; V gene: TRBV20-1; J gene: TRBJ2-7; clone size: many; D gene: .
CDR3 DNA: TGTGCCAGCACCCAGGGGATGGGAGAGACCCAGTACTTC; CDR3 protein: CASTQGMGETQYF; V gene: TRBV5-4; J gene: TRBJ2-5; clone size: many; D gene: .
CDR3 DNA: TGTGCCAGCAGCCTACGGACTAGCGGGAGCGATGAGCAGTACTTC; CDR3 protein: CASSLRTSGSDEQYF; V gene: TRBV10-3; J gene: TRBJ2-7; clone size: .; D gene: TRBD2
CDR3 DNA: TGTGCCAGCACATACGGGGGGAGTAACTATGGCTACACCTTC; CDR3 protein: CASTYGGSNYGYTF; V gene: TRBV5-6; J gene: TRBJ1-2; clone size: few; D gene: .
CDR3 DNA: TGCGCCAGCAGTGAGTCGGGGGCTTCCCCCCTCCACTTT; CDR3 protein: CASSESGASPLHF; V gene: TRBV10-2; J gene: TRBJ1-6; clone size: many; D gene: .
CDR3 DNA: TGCGCCAGCAGCCAAGGGGACGTGGCAGGGTTCATAAGCTACGAGCAGTACTTC; CDR3 protein: CASSQGDVAGFISYEQYF; V gene: TRBV4-1; J gene: TRBJ2-7; clone size: .; D gene: .
CDR3 DNA: TGTGCCAGCAGTGGAGGGTACGGCAATCAGCCCCAGCATTTT; CDR3 protein: CASSGGYGNQPQHF; V gene: TRBV2; J gene: TRBJ1-5; clone size: many; D gene: .
CDR3 DNA: TGTGCCAGCAGTTTCGGGTTCAATCAGCCCCAGCATTTT; CDR3 protein: CASSFGFNQPQHF; V gene: TRBV6-5; J gene: TRBJ1-5; clone size: few; D gene: .
CDR3 DNA: TGTGCCAGCAGCCGCGGGACAGATAACTACGAGCAGTACTTC; CDR3 protein: CASSRGTDNYEQYF; V gene: TRBV4-2; J gene: TRBJ2-7; clone size: many; D gene: .
CDR3 DNA: TGTGCCAGCAGTGACGAGGGGGGCTACGAGCAGTACTTC; CDR3 protein: CASSDEGGYEQYF; V gene: TRBV2; J gene: TRBJ2-7; clone size: .; D gene: .
CDR3 DNA: TGCAGCGTTGAAGGAGTGGGGTTTCTAATAGGCCAAGAGACCCAGTACTTC; CDR3 protein: CSVEGVGFLIGQETQYF; V gene: TRBV29-1; J gene: TRBJ2-5; clone size: .; D gene: .
CDR3 DNA: TGCAGTGCTAGTAGTCTGGGTTCGTACTCTGGGGCCAACGTCCTGACTTTC; CDR3 protein: CSASSLGSYSGANVLTF; V gene: TRBV20-1; J gene: TRBJ2-6; clone size: many; D gene: .
CDR3 DNA: TGTGCCAGCAGCCCAGGGACAGGGATGTACGAGCAGTACTTC; CDR3 protein: CASSPGTGMYEQYF; V gene: TRBV7-9; J gene: TRBJ2-7; clone size: .; D gene: TRBD1
CDR3 DNA: TGTGCCAGCAGCTTCCGGGTACTTGGCGACGAGCAGTACTTC; CDR3 protein: CASSFRVLGDEQYF; V gene: TRBV7-2; J gene: TRBJ2-7; clone size: many; D gene: .
CDR3 DNA: TGTGCCAGCAGCCAAGGCGGACAGGGGGGGCCGGAGACCCAGTACTTC; CDR3 protein: CASSQGGQGGPETQYF; V gene: TRBV4-2; J gene: TRBJ2-5; clone size: many; D gene: TRBD1
CDR3 DNA: TGTGCCAGCAGCTTAGCCCGGGGTGGGTACGAGCAGTACTTC; CDR3 protein: CASSLARGGYEQYF; V gene: TRBV7-2; J gene: TRBJ2-7; clone size: .; D gene: .
CDR3 DNA: TGCGCCAGCAGCTTGGCCGGGCAGGGGGCTTACGAGCAGTACTTC; CDR3 protein: CASSLAGQGAYEQYF; V gene: TRBV5-1; J gene: TRBJ2-7; clone size: few; D gene: TRBD1
CDR3 DNA: TGTGCCAGCAGTGACAGGGGCTCCTACGAGCAGTACTTC; CDR3 protein: CASSDRGSYEQYF; V gene: TRBV2; J gene: TRBJ2-7; clone size: many; D gene: .
CDR3 DNA: TGTGCCAGCAGTGGTCTAGGAACCTACAATGAGCAGTTCTTC; CDR3 protein: CASSGLGTYNEQFF; V gene: TRBV2; J gene: TRBJ2-1; clone size: .; D gene: .
CDR3 DNA: TGTGCCAGCAGCTGGACCTGGGCCCCTGGGGACGAGCAGTACTTC; CDR3 protein: CASSWTWAPGDEQYF; V gene: TRBV5-8; J gene: TRBJ2-7; clone size: many; D gene: .
CDR3 DNA: TGTGCCAGCAGCCCGCCTTACAGGGGCGAGCAGTACTTC; CDR3 protein: CASSPPYRGEQYF; V gene: TRBV3-1; J gene: TRBJ2-7; clone size: few; D gene: TRBD1
CDR3 DNA: TGTGCCAGTTTGGGGACAGGAGCCTACGAGCAGTACTTC; CDR3 protein: CASLGTGAYEQYF; V gene: TRBV19; J gene: TRBJ2-7; clone size: few; D gene: TRBD1
CDR3 DNA: TGTGCCAGTTGGGACAGGGCCCAGCCCCAGCATTTT; CDR3 protein: CASWDRAQPQHF; V gene: TRBV19; J gene: TRBJ1-5; clone size: many; D gene: TRBD1
CDR3 DNA: TGTGCTAGTGGTCCGGGGGTCAACACTGAAGCTTTCTTT; CDR3 protein: CASGPGVNTEAFF; V gene: TRBV12-5; J gene: TRBJ1-1; clone size: .; D gene: .
CDR3 DNA: TGTGCCAGCAGCACGGACCGCTCCTGGGGTGAAAAACTGTTTTTT; CDR3 protein: CASSTDRSWGEKLFF; V gene: TRBV7-9; J gene: TRBJ1-4; clone size: many; D gene: .
CDR3 DNA: TGCGCCAGCAGCGCGCGCACTTTTTACAGAGCACAGAACACTGAAGCTTTCTTT; CDR3 protein: CASSARTFYRAQNTEAFF; V gene: TRBV4-1; J gene: TRBJ1-1; clone size: .; D gene: .
CDR3 DNA: TGTGCCAGCAGCCTGGCAGGGGCTAATGGAAAACTGTTTTTT; CDR3 protein: CASSLAGANGKLFF; V gene: TRBV7-8; J gene: TRBJ1-4; clone size: .; D gene: .
CDR3 DNA: TGTGCCAGCTTTGACAGGGGATGGACCGGGGAGCTGTTTTTT; CDR3 protein: CASFDRGWTGELFF; V gene: TRBV2; J gene: TRBJ2-2; clone size: many; D gene: TRBD1
CDR3 DNA: TGTGCCAGCAGTGTCAGACAGGGTGGACACGAGCAGTACTTC; CDR3 protein: CASSVRQGGHEQYF; V gene: TRBV12-3/TRBV12-4; J gene: TRBJ2-7; clone size: .; D gene: TRBD1
CDR3 DNA: TGTGCCAGCAGTTCAACAGGGGAAACTGAAGCTTTCTTT; CDR3 protein: CASSSTGETEAFF; V gene: TRBV12-3/TRBV12-4; J gene: TRBJ1-1; clone size: few; D gene: TRBD1
CDR3 DNA: TGTGCCAGCAGCTTAGTTTCGGGCGGAACCTACTATGGCTACACCTTC; CDR3 protein: CASSLVSGGTYYGYTF; V gene: TRBV7-9; J gene: TRBJ1-2; clone size: .; D gene: .
CDR3 DNA: TGCGCCAGCAGGATAACAGGAAACCAAAACTACGAGCAGTACTTC; CDR3 protein: CASRITGNQNYEQYF; V gene: TRBV5-1; J gene: TRBJ2-7; clone size: .; D gene: .
CDR3 DNA: TGTGCCAGCAGCCCCTCCGGGACAGCTCAATACGAGCAGTACTTC; CDR3 protein: CASSPSGTAQYEQYF; V gene: TRBV9; J gene: TRBJ2-7; clone size: few; D gene: TRBD1
CDR3 DNA: TGTGCCATCAGTGAGAAAGTGGACAGGAACTACGAGCAGTACTTC; CDR3 protein: CAISEKVDRNYEQYF; V gene: TRBV10-3; J gene: TRBJ2-7; clone size: .; D gene: TRBD1
CDR3 DNA: TGTGCAGGTTTTATAATCAACGGGAGCACTGAAGCTTTCTTT; CDR3 protein: CAGFIINGSTEAFF; V gene: TRBV7-9; J gene: TRBJ1-1; clone size: few; D gene: .
CDR3 DNA: TGTGCCAGCAGTGAAGCGACAGGGGTTGGCTACACCTTC; CDR3 protein: CASSEATGVGYTF; V gene: TRBV2; J gene: TRBJ1-2; clone size: many; D gene: TRBD1
CDR3 DNA: TGTGCCAGCAGTGGGCCTCCGGGACAGCGGTACCAAGAGACCCAGTACTTC; CDR3 protein: CASSGPPGQRYQETQYF; V gene: TRBV6-1; J gene: TRBJ2-5; clone size: few; D gene: TRBD1